Shown below are 6 T cell receptor beta chains from a single sample sequenced in a study of shared clonotypes between healthy human individuals. Naive CD8 populations comprised CD45RO-negative cells positively selected for CCR7, excluding terminally differentiated effector memory CD45RA+ cells. Sequencing was performed with immunoSEQ multiplex PCR; in TCRdb, only in-frame clones are kept and a portion is missing. The table shows about 2 million clones, with roughly 94% occurring only once. Material: naive CD8+ T cells sorted from blood. The receptors originated from a man aged 18 to 29 in good health.

The rearrangement uses TRBV5-6 and TRBJ1-1; a possible D gene is TRBD1 (5 bases). Looked up from germline, CDR1 is SGHDT and CDR2 is YYEEEE. V lost 3 bases to trimming and J lost 4 bases, with 16 bases between them. The CDR3 covers 15 residues. The CDR3 coding sequence is TGTGCCAGCAGCTATCTAACGGGGCACGGCACTGAAGCTTTCTTT. Amino acid sequence: CASSYLTGHGTEAFF.

The rearrangement links TRBV6-6 to TRBJ2-7, with TRBD1 matching 9 bases. Germline trimming cut 0 bases from V and 0 bases from J; bases unmatched to any gene: 0. Germline V gene data show CDR1 as MNHNY and CDR2 as SVGAGI (reference sequence). The CDR3 loop spans 15 amino acids. The CDR3 sequence is CASSYSGQGSYEQYF. The CDR3 nucleotides read TGTGCCAGCAGTTACTCGGGACAGGGCTCCTACGAGCAGTACTTC.

This sequence joins TRBV5-4 and TRBJ2-3; 8 bases fit TRBD2. There are 15 residues in the CDR3. J was trimmed by 6 bases and V by 6 bases; bases with no gene match: 12. Germline V gene sequence: CDR1 SGHNT, CDR2 YYREEE (reference sequence). The CDR3 DNA follows: TGTGCCAGCATGGCCCGCGGTAGCGGGACGGATACGCAGTATTTT. This codes for CASMARGSGTDTQYF.

The V gene is TRBV5-6, the J gene TRBJ2-7; tentative D call: TRBD2 (6 bases). Trimming left V 4 bases short and J 5 bases short, with 10 bases between. Germline V gene data show CDR1 as SGHDT and CDR2 as YYEEEE. This CDR3 is built from 12 residues. CDR3 residues: CASSQAGHEQYF. CDR3 coding DNA: TGTGCCAGCAGCCAGGCGGGGCACGAGCAGTACTTC. The full variable domain, completed using reference TRBV5-6 and TRBJ2-7, is DAGVTQSPTHLIKTRGQQVTLRCSPKSGHDTVSWYQQALGQGPQFIFQYYEEEERQRGNFPDRFSGHQFPNYSSELNVNALLLGDSALYLCASSQAGHEQYFGPGTRLTVT.

This chain connects TRBV5-1 to TRBJ2-7; D could derive from TRBD1 or TRBD2 (5 bases each). The V end lost 0 bases, the J end lost 2 bases, and 18 bases lay between the germline ends. This CDR3 has 17 residues. Germline V gives CDR1 SGHRS, CDR2 YFSETQ. CDR3 bases: TGCGCCAGCAGCTTGGAGGCGGTGTTTGGGGGTACCTACGAGCAGTACTTC. Translated, it gives CASSLEAVFGGTYEQYF. Based on the CDR3 plus reference TRBV5-1 and TRBJ2-7, the full variable domain is KAGVTQTPRYLIKTRGQQVTLSCSPISGHRSVSWYQQTPGQGLQFLFEYFSETQRNKGNFPGRFSGRQFSNSRSEMNVSTLELGDSALYLCASSLEAVFGGTYEQYFGPGTRLTVT.

The chain couples TRBV27 to TRBJ2-7, with a tentative D call TRBD1 (5 bases). The CDR3 is 14 amino acids. Per the germline V gene, CDR1 is MNHEY and CDR2 is SMNVEV (reference sequence). V lost 6 bases and J 3 bases, leaving 15 bases between the germline ends. DNA for the CDR3: TGTGCCAGCAGCCTGTGGCAGGGTGGCTACGAGCAGTACTTC. Translating it yields CASSLWQGGYEQYF.